A single sample gave rise to the 26 T cell receptor beta chains below, sequenced in a study of blood T cell repertoires in COVID-19 (dated by TCRdb to 2018 to 2020). The library was produced with the immunoSEQ multiplex PCR assay. This immuneACCESS table, as held by TCRdb, lists in-frame sequences with V and J called but not all clones. Of the missing ones, under half trace to an unresolved V gene in checked studies; the others have no known cause. The sample table records around 60,000 clones; approximately 86% of these occur just once. The top ten hold around 3.5% of the sample. The sequenced sample consisted of peripheral blood. The receptors come from a man aged 45-65 years with active COVID-19.

The chain recombines TRBV5-6 with TRBJ2-1; TRBD2 aligns across 9 bases. Per the germline V gene, CDR1 is SGHDT and CDR2 is YYEEEE. V was pared by 5 bases and J by 4 bases, with 7 bases of the junction left unmatched. There are 15 residues in the CDR3. CDR3 nucleotide sequence: TGTGCCAGCAGGGGAAGCGGGGGGATATACAATGAGCAGTTCTTC. Its protein is CASRGSGGIYNEQFF.

The chain uses TRBV5-1 and TRBJ2-5; no clear D. Trimming took off 3 bases at V and 2 bases at J, with 11 bases between the two ends. The germline CDR1 and CDR2 sequences are SGHRS and YFSETQ. CDR3 length equals 14 residues. In nucleotides, the CDR3 is TGCGCCAGCAGCTATTCGGGTGTACAAGAGACCCAGTACTTC. Protein product: CASSYSGVQETQYF.

This chain links TRBV9 with TRBJ1-1; possibly TRBD1 for D (6 bases). Trimming removed 4 bases from V and 0 bases from J, with 10 bases in between. In germline, CDR1 is SGDLS, CDR2 YYNGEE. The CDR3 spans 14 residues. CDR3 DNA: TGTGCCAGCAGCAAACAGGGATTGAACACTGAAGCTTTCTTT. This codes for CASSKQGLNTEAFF. The full variable domain, completed using reference TRBV9 and TRBJ1-1, is DSGVTQTPKHLITATGQRVTLRCSPRSGDLSVYWYQQSLDQGLQFLIQYYNGEERAKGNILERFSAQQFPDLHSELNLSSLELGDSALYFCASSKQGLNTEAFFGQGTRLTVV.

V usage is TRBV30 and J usage is TRBJ2-7; D may be TRBD2 (5 bases). This CDR3 contains 14 residues. Trimming pared 0 bases from V and 4 bases from J, leaving 13 bases between. The germline gives CDR1 GTSNPN, CDR2 SVGIG (reference sequence). CDR3 in DNA: TGTGCCTGGAGTGTCCAAGAAGGGAGATACGAGCAGTACTTC. As protein: CAWSVQEGRYEQYF. Based on the CDR3 plus reference TRBV30 and TRBJ2-7, the full variable domain is SQTIHQWPATLVQPVGSPLSLECTVEGTSNPNLYWYRQAAGRGLQLLFYSVGIGQISSEVPQNLSASRPQDRQFILSSKKLLLSDSGFYLCAWSVQEGRYEQYFGPGTRLTVT.

The rearrangement links TRBV2 to TRBJ2-2; TRBD1 matches 7 bases. Trimming cost V 6 bases and J 6 bases; bases outside gene matches: 4. The germline V gene encodes CDR1 SNHLY and CDR2 FYNNEI. The CDR3 loop spans 13 amino acids. The CDR3 protein is CASRTGRSGELFF. In nucleotides, the CDR3 is TGTGCCAGCAGGACAGGGCGATCCGGGGAGCTGTTTTTT.

This clone was found a few times. The J gene is TRBJ2-7, the V gene TRBV11-2; D remains ambiguous. The germline V gene has CDR1 SGHAT and CDR2 FQNNGV. Trimming shortened V by 4 bases and J by 3 bases, and 10 bases separated the two germline ends. The CDR3 totals 13 residues. The CDR3, as DNA: TGTGCCAGCAGCTCCCAGATTGGCTACGAGCAGTACTTC. It translates to CASSSQIGYEQYF.

The chain has TRBV6-6 and TRBJ2-3; 9 bases line up with TRBD2. The length of the CDR3 is 13 residues. CDR1 MNHNY and CDR2 SVGAGI come from the germline V gene (reference sequence). CDR3 DNA: TGTGCGGGGGCTAGCGGGAAACCCGATACGCAGTATTTT. Translating it yields CAGASGKPDTQYF.

This clone occurred once. V and J are TRBV7-2 and TRBJ1-6, with no clear D. Germline values: CDR1 SGHTA, CDR2 FQGNSA. The CDR3 is 17 amino acids. Between the trimmed V and J ends, which lost 0 bases and 0 bases, there was a span of 9 bases. The CDR3 reads CASSLARGSSYNSPLHF. The CDR3 bases are TGTGCCAGCAGCTTAGCACGGGGTAGCTCCTATAATTCACCCCTCCACTTT.

V usage is TRBV2 and J usage is TRBJ1-2; 7 nucleotides agree with TRBD1. This CDR3 is built from 15 residues. In germline, CDR1 is SNHLY, CDR2 FYNNEI. V lost 2 bases and J lost 4; bases outside the gene matches: 7. CDR3 DNA: TGTGCCAGCAGTGAAACAGGGGCGGACGGCTATGGCTACACCTTC. Translated, it gives CASSETGADGYGYTF.

The rearrangement links TRBV25-1 to TRBJ2-7; 8 bases match TRBD1. The V gene's germline CDR1 is MGHDK and CDR2 SYGVNS. After removal of 3 bases from V and 2 bases from J, the junction contained 3 bases not matched to a gene. CDR3 length: 14 amino acids. CDR3 DNA: TGTGCCAGCAGTGATACAGGGGGGACCTACGAGCAGTACTTC. Translating it yields CASSDTGGTYEQYF.

The chain carries TRBV3-1 (or the pseudogene TRBV3-2) and TRBJ2-1, with 13 positions matching TRBD2. CDR1 and CDR2 from the germline V gene are LGHDT and YNNKEL (reference sequence). The CDR3 spans 14 residues. Trimming at V came to 4 bases and at J to 8 bases, leaving 2 bases not matched to a gene. The CDR3 spells CASSLGLAGDEQFF. Here the CDR3 DNA reads TGTGCCAGCAGCCTCGGACTAGCGGGGGATGAGCAGTTCTTC.

On this clone: The same CDR3 arises from other DNA sequences in this sample as well. The genes are TRBV7-9 and TRBJ2-3; 7 nucleotides align to TRBD1. V lost 5 bases and J lost 0; bases outside the gene matches: 2. Germline V gene sequence: CDR1 SEHNR, CDR2 FQNEAQ (reference sequence). The CDR3 contains 14 residues. The CDR3 bases are TGTGCCAGCAGCCTCAGGGGGAGCACAGATACGCAGTATTTT. Translating gives CASSLRGSTDTQYF.

V is TRBV19 and J is TRBJ1-2; TRBD1 matches 7 bases. The CDR3 spans 16 residues. The germline V gene encodes CDR1 LNHDA and CDR2 SQIVND (reference sequence). After removal of 4 bases from V and 6 bases from J, the junction contained 14 bases not matched to a gene. The CDR3 is CASSTQTRQGSDGYTF. CDR3 bases: TGTGCCAGTAGTACTCAAACCCGACAGGGTAGTGATGGCTACACCTTC.

The chain has TRBV27 and TRBJ2-3, with D perhaps TRBD1 (5 bases). There are 15 residues in the CDR3. Between the trimmed V and J ends, which lost 6 bases and 1 base, there was a span of 14 bases. CDR1 is MNHEY and CDR2 is SMNVEV in the germline V gene (reference sequence). This chain's CDR3 is CASSLQVTRTDTQYF. CDR3 in DNA: TGTGCCAGCAGCTTACAGGTGACACGCACAGATACGCAGTATTTT.

The CDR3 DNA reads TGTGCCAGTACTCGCGTAGGGGCAGTAACCAGTCAGCCCCAGCATTTT. It codes for CASTRVGAVTSQPQHF. The chain links TRBV19 to TRBJ1-5; D may be TRBD1 (5 bases). Between the trimmed V and J ends, which lost 7 bases and 6 bases, there was a span of 22 bases. The CDR3 runs 16 residues. Germline-derived CDR1 and CDR2 are LNHDA and SQIVND (reference sequence).

The chain couples TRBV6-5 to TRBJ2-3; 11 positions match TRBD1. The germline CDR1 and CDR2 sequences are MNHEY and SVGAGI. J gave up 6 bases and V 2 bases, and 7 bases lay outside the gene matches. The CDR3 covers 16 residues. CDR3 amino acids: CASSYLRDRGFDTQYF. DNA of the CDR3: TGTGCCAGCAGTTACCTAAGGGACAGGGGGTTTGATACGCAGTATTTT.

The chain couples TRBV15 to TRBJ1-2; weak D call: TRBD1 (6 bases). The V and J ends lost 3 bases and 8 bases respectively, with 25 bases between them. Germline V gives CDR1 LNHNV, CDR2 YYDKDF (reference sequence). The CDR3 is 17 residues long. In DNA, the CDR3 is TGTGCCACCAGCAGGGGAACCCGGACAGAGTCCGTACAAGGCTACACCTTC. Its protein is CATSRGTRTESVQGYTF.

This clone showed up just a few times. This chain connects TRBV5-1 to TRBJ2-2, with no clear D. V lost 1 base to trimming and J lost 1 base, with 5 bases between them. CDR3 length equals 14 residues. The germline V gene has CDR1 SGHRS and CDR2 YFSETQ. The CDR3 region has the DNA TGCGCCAGCAGCTTGTTCCGGAACACCGGGGAGCTGTTTTTT. Translated: CASSLFRNTGELFF. Complete variable domain (other parts from reference TRBV5-1 and TRBJ2-2): KAGVTQTPRYLIKTRGQQVTLSCSPISGHRSVSWYQQTPGQGLQFLFEYFSETQRNKGNFPGRFSGRQFSNSRSEMNVSTLELGDSALYLCASSLFRNTGELFFGEGSRLTVL.

This sequence joins TRBV5-4 and TRBJ1-2, with TRBD1 matching over 9 bases. Unmatched junction bases numbered 7, after V lost 5 bases and J lost 5 bases. Germline-derived CDR1 and CDR2 are SGHNT and YYREEE (reference sequence). This CDR3 is 14 amino acids long. CDR3 DNA sequence: TGTGCCAGCAGGCCGGACAGGGGAGGGTATGGCTACACCTTC. Its translation: CASRPDRGGYGYTF.

This clone occurred once. The rearrangement links TRBV5-1 to TRBJ2-3; D gene ambiguous. Germline CDR1 reads SGHRS; CDR2 reads YFSETQ. V lost 0 bases to trimming and J lost 4 bases, with 9 bases between them. The CDR3 loop spans 14 amino acids. The CDR3 sequence: CASSLGGIADTQYF. As DNA, the CDR3 is TGCGCCAGCAGCTTGGGCGGAATTGCAGATACGCAGTATTTT.

The chain has TRBV4-1 and TRBJ2-7; D may be TRBD1 (7 bases). The V end lost 2 bases, the J end lost 1 base, and 15 bases lay between the germline ends. The CDR3 extends over 16 amino acids. The germline gives CDR1 MGHRA, CDR2 YSYEKL. CDR3 sequence reads: CASSQPRRGQSYEQYF. As DNA, the CDR3 is TGCGCCAGCAGCCAACCAAGGAGGGGACAGTCCTACGAGCAGTACTTC.

CDR3 nucleotide sequence: TGTGCCAGCACCCAGGGCGGGGGTTTATCCTACGAGCAGTACTTC. It yields the protein CASTQGGGLSYEQYF. The chain employs TRBV7-9 and TRBJ2-7; TRBD2 matches 7 bases. V lost 7 bases and J lost 1; bases outside the gene matches: 10. Germline CDR1 SEHNR, CDR2 FQNEAQ (reference sequence). The CDR3 is 15 amino acids.

The chain uses TRBV27 and TRBJ2-7, with D perhaps matching TRBD1 (6 bases). The CDR3 sequence is 16 residues long. V shed 3 bases and J shed 3 bases, with 18 bases lying between them. Germline CDR1 and CDR2: MNHEY and SMNVEV (reference sequence). DNA of the CDR3: TGTGCCAGCAGTTTCGGTGGACAGACCTCCCTCTACGAGCAGTACTTC. It specifies CASSFGGQTSLYEQYF.

The chain uses TRBV5-6 and TRBJ2-2; 7 positions agree with TRBD1. The CDR3 loop spans 15 amino acids. In germline, CDR1 is SGHDT, CDR2 YYEEEE. With 4 bases clipped from V and 6 bases from J, the junction kept 9 bases outside the gene matches. The CDR3: CASSTLDRVPGELFF. CDR3 DNA sequence: TGTGCCAGCAGCACCCTCGACAGGGTTCCCGGGGAGCTGTTTTTT.

CDR3 amino acids: CASSQTRTGQYF. The CDR3 bases are TGTGCCAGCAGCCAAACAAGGACAGGGCAGTATTTT. V and J are TRBV3-1 (or the pseudogene TRBV3-2) and TRBJ2-3; TRBD1 agrees at 7 bases. The CDR3 sequence is 12 residues long. Trimming removed 2 bases from V and 11 bases from J; junction bases left unmatched: 4. The germline V gene has CDR1 LGHDT and CDR2 YNNKEL (reference sequence).

V usage is TRBV10-3 and J usage is TRBJ1-3, with D uncertain. The CDR3 sequence is 16 residues long. Per the germline V gene, CDR1 is ENHRY and CDR2 is SYGVKD. Trimming took off 2 bases at V and 0 bases at J, with 11 bases between the two ends. The CDR3 DNA reads as TGTGCCATCAGTGAGGTATCAGGAGGCTCTGGAAACACCATATATTTT. Residues: CAISEVSGGSGNTIYF.